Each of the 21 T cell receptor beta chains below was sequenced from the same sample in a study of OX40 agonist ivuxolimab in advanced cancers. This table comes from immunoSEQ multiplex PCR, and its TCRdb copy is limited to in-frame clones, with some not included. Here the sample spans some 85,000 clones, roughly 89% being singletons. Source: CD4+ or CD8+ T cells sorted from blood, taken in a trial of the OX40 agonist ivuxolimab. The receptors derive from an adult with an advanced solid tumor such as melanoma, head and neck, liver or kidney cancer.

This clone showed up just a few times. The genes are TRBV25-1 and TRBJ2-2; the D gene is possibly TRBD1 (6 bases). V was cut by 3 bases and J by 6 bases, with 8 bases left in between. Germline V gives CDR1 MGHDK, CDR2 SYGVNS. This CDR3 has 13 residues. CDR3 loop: CASSDRGSGELFF. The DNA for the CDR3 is TGTGCCAGCAGTGACAGGGGATCCGGGGAGCTGTTTTTT.

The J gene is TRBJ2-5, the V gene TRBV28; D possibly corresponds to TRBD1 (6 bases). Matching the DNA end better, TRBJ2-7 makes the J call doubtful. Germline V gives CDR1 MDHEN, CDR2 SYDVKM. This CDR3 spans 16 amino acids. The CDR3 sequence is CASSPSGTRDSYEQYF. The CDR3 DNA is TGTGCCAGCAGTCCCTCCGGGACAAGAGATTCCTACGAGCAGTACTTC.

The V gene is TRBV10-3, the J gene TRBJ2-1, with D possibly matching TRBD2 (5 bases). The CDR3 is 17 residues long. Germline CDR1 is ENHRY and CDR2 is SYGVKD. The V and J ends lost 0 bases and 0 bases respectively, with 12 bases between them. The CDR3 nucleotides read TGTGCCATCAGTGAGTCTTCTGGAACTAGCTCCTACAATGAGCAGTTCTTC. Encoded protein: CAISESSGTSSYNEQFF.

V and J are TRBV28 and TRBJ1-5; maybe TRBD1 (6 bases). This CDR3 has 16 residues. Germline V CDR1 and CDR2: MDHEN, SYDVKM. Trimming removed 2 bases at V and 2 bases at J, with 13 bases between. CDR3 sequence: CASSLGGRGGNQPQHF. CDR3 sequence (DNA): TGTGCCAGCAGTTTAGGGGGGCGTGGGGGCAATCAGCCCCAGCATTTT.

The CDR3 here is CASSFASGRAMRPDTQYF. The DNA of the CDR3 is TGTGCCAGCAGCTTCGCTAGCGGGAGGGCCATGCGCCCAGATACGCAGTATTTT. The rearrangement joins TRBV11-3 to TRBJ2-3; TRBD2 matches 12 bases. Germline V gene data show CDR1 as SGHNT and CDR2 as YENEEA. The CDR3 is made up of 18 amino acids. V was clipped by 3 bases and J by 4 bases; unmatched bases: 11.

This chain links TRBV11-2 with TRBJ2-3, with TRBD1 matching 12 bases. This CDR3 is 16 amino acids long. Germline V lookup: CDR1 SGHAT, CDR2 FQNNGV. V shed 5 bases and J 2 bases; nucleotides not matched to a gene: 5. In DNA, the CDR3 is TGTGCCAGCAGCCTAGGGACAGGGGGCAACACAGATACGCAGTATTTT. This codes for CASSLGTGGNTDTQYF.

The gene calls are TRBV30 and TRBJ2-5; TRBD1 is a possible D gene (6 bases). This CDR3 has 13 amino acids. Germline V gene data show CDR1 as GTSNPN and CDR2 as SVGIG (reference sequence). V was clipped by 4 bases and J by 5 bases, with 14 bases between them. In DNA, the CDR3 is TGTGCCTGGAAACCACAGGGCGGGGAGACCCAGTACTTC. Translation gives CAWKPQGGETQYF. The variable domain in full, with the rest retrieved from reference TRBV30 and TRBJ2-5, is SQTIHQWPATLVQPVGSPLSLECTVEGTSNPNLYWYRQAAGRGLQLLFYSVGIGQISSEVPQNLSASRPQDRQFILSSKKLLLSDSGFYLCAWKPQGGETQYFGPGTRLLVL.

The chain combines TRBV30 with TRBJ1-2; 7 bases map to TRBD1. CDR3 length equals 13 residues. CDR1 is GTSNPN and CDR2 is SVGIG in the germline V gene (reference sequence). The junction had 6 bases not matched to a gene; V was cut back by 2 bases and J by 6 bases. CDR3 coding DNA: TGTGCCTGGAGTACAACGGGACAGAATGGCTACACCTTC. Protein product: CAWSTTGQNGYTF. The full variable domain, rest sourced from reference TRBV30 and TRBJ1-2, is SQTIHQWPATLVQPVGSPLSLECTVEGTSNPNLYWYRQAAGRGLQLLFYSVGIGQISSEVPQNLSASRPQDRQFILSSKKLLLSDSGFYLCAWSTTGQNGYTFGSGTRLTVV.

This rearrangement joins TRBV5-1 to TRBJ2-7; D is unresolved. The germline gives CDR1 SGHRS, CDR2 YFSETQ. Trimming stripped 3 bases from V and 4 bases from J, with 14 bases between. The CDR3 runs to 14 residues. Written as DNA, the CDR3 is TGCGCCAGCAGCTCCCCAAAGGCTCCTTACGAGCAGTACTTC. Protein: CASSSPKAPYEQYF. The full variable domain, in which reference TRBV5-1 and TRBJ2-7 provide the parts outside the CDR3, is KAGVTQTPRYLIKTRGQQVTLSCSPISGHRSVSWYQQTPGQGLQFLFEYFSETQRNKGNFPGRFSGRQFSNSRSEMNVSTLELGDSALYLCASSSPKAPYEQYFGPGTRLTVT.

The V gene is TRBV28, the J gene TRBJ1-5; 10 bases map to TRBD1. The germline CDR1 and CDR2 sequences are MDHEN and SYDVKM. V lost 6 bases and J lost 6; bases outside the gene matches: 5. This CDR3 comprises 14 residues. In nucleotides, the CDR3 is TGTGCCAGCAGGCTGACAGGGGGCGGTCAGCCCCAGCATTTT. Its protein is CASRLTGGGQPQHF.

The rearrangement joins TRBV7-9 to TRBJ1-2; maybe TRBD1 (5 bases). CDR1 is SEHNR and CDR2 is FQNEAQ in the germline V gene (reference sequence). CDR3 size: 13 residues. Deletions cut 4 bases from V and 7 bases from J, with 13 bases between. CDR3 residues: CASSWGEGGGYTF. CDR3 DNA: TGTGCCAGCAGCTGGGGGGAGGGAGGTGGCTACACCTTC.

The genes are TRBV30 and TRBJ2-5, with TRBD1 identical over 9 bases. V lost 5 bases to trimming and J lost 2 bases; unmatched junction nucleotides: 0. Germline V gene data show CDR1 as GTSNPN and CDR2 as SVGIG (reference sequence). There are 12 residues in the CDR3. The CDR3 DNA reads TGTGCCTGGGGGACAGGGCAAGAGACCCAGTACTTC. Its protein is CAWGTGQETQYF.

CDR3 sequence (DNA): TGTGCCAGCATGAACAGGGAAGGACAGCCCCAGCATTTT. Amino acid sequence: CASMNREGQPQHF. The chain employs TRBV2 and TRBJ1-5, with a possible D match to TRBD1 (6 bases). V was pared by 7 bases and J by 7 bases, with 14 bases between. CDR1 is SNHLY, CDR2 FYNNEI, per germline. The CDR3 sequence is 13 residues long. The full variable domain, with the rest looked up from reference TRBV2 and TRBJ1-5, is EPEVTQTPSHQVTQMGQEVILRCVPISNHLYFYWYRQILGQKVEFLVSFYNNEISEKSEIFDDQFSVERPDGSNFTLKIRSTKLEDSAMYFCASMNREGQPQHFGDGTRLSIL.

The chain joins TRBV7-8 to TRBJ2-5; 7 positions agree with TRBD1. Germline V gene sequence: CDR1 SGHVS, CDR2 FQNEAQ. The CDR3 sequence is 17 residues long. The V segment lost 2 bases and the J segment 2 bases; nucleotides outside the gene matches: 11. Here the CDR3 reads CASSLSWSRGYQETQYF. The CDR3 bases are TGTGCCAGCAGCTTATCTTGGTCCAGGGGGTATCAAGAGACCCAGTACTTC. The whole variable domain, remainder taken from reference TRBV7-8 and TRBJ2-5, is GAGVSQSPRYKVAKRGQDVALRCDPISGHVSLFWYQQALGQGPEFLTYFQNEAQLDKSGLPSDRFFAERPEGSVSTLKIQRTQQEDSAVYLCASSLSWSRGYQETQYFGPGTRLLVL.

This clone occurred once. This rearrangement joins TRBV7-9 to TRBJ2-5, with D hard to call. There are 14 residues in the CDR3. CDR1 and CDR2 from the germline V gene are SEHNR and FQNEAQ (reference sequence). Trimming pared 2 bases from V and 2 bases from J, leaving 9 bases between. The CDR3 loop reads CASSLSRLQETQYF. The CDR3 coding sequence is TGTGCCAGCAGCTTAAGCAGGTTACAAGAGACCCAGTACTTC.

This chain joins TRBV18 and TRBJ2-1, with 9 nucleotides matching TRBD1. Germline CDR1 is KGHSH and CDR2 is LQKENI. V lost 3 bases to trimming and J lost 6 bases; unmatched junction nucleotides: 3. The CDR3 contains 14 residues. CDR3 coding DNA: TGTGCCAGCTCACCTTTGGGACAGGGCAATGAGCAGTTCTTC. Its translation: CASSPLGQGNEQFF.

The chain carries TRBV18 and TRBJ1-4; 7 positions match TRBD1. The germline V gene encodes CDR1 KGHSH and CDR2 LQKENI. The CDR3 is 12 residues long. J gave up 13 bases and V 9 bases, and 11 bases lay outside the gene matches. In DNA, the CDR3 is TGTGCCAGGCGAGGGGGGAGGGGGCGACTGTTTTTT. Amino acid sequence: CARRGGRGRLFF.

The CDR3 sequence: CASSFARTGLNTEAFF. The CDR3 nucleotides read TGTGCCAGCAGCTTTGCAAGGACAGGCTTGAACACTGAAGCTTTCTTT. The rearrangement uses TRBV5-6 and TRBJ1-1; TRBD1 matches 7 bases. Trimming took 2 bases from V and 0 from J; bases not matched to a gene: 7. The CDR3 sequence is 16 residues long. Germline lookup yields CDR1 SGHDT and CDR2 YYEEEE.

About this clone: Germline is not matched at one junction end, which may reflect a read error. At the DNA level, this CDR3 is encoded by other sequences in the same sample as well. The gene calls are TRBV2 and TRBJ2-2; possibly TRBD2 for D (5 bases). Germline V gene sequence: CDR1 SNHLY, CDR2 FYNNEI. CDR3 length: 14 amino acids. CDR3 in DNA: TGTGCCAGCAGCCGTGCGGTTCAGACCGGGGAGCTATTTTTT. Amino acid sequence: CASSRAVQTGELFF.

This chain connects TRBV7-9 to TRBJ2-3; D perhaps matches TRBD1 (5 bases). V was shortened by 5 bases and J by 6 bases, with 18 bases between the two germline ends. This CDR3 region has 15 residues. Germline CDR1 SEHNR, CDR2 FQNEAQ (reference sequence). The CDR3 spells CASSLRGQLKDTQYF. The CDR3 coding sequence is TGTGCCAGCAGCCTACGCGGACAACTAAAGGATACGCAGTATTTT. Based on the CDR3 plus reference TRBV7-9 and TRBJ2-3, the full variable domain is DTGVSQNPRHKITKRGQNVTFRCDPISEHNRLYWYRQTLGQGPEFLTYFQNEAQLEKSRLLSDRFSAERPKGSFSTLEIQRTEQGDSAMYLCASSLRGQLKDTQYFGPGTRLTVL.

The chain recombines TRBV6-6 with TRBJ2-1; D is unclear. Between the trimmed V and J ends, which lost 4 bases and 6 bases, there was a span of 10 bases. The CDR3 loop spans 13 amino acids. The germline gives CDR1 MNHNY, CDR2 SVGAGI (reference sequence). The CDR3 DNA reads TGTGCCAGCAGTTCCGACGGTCCCAATGAGCAGTTCTTC. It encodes CASSSDGPNEQFF.